This is a list of T cell receptor beta chains from one sample in a study of Tregs in tolerant kidney transplant recipients. Assay: immunoSEQ multiplex PCR; the TCRdb copy retains only in-frame clones and omits some. The sample consists of about 94,000 clones, 93% of them appearing once. Sequencing was performed on CD4+ T cells from blood, taken before the transplant. These receptors all stem from a human donor who received a combined kidney and bone marrow transplant. Each CDR3 is given with its conserved first and last residue. D genes are given only for firm matches. The listing skips clone size in some rows; elsewhere it reads once, few, many or a size class.

clone size,J gene,D gene,V gene,CDR3 length,CDR3 protein,CDR3 DNA
NA,TRBJ2-5,TRBD1,TRBV30,15,CAWTYGQGAWETQYF,TGTGCCTGGACCTATGGACAGGGGGCTTGGGAGACCCAGTACTTC
NA,TRBJ2-6,NA,TRBV7-9,17,CASSPKRSHSGANVLTF,TGTGCCAGCAGCCCGAAGAGGAGCCATTCTGGGGCCAACGTCCTGACTTTC
NA,TRBJ1-6,NA,TRBV19,15,CASSIAGLRNSPLHF,TGTGCCAGTAGTATAGCGGGACTTAGAAATTCACCCCTCCACTTT
NA,TRBJ1-4,NA,TRBV5-5,16,CASSLHRDGGREKLFF,TGTGCCAGCAGCCTTCACAGGGATGGGGGCCGAGAAAAACTGTTTTTT
once,TRBJ2-1,TRBD2,TRBV5-6,16,CASSSILAGGYNEQFF,TGTGCCAGCAGCTCCATCCTAGCGGGAGGGTACAATGAGCAGTTCTTC
NA,TRBJ2-2,TRBD1,TRBV5-1,15,CASSLALQGDGELFF,TGCGCCAGCAGCTTGGCCTTACAGGGGGACGGGGAGCTGTTTTTT
NA,TRBJ2-5,TRBD1,TRBV7-7,15,CASSLDRGGQETQYF,TGTGCCAGCAGCCTGGACAGGGGAGGCCAAGAGACCCAGTACTTC
once,TRBJ2-7,TRBD2,TRBV5-4,15,CASSLASGVSYEQYF,TGTGCCAGCAGCTTGGCCAGCGGGGTCTCCTACGAGCAGTACTTC
NA,TRBJ2-5,TRBD1,TRBV10-3,13,CATTMGQGETQYF,TGTGCCACGACTATGGGACAGGGGGAGACCCAGTACTTC
NA,TRBJ2-1,TRBD1,TRBV9,14,CASSLQGQVNEQFF,TGTGCCAGCAGCTTACAGGGACAGGTAAATGAGCAGTTCTTC